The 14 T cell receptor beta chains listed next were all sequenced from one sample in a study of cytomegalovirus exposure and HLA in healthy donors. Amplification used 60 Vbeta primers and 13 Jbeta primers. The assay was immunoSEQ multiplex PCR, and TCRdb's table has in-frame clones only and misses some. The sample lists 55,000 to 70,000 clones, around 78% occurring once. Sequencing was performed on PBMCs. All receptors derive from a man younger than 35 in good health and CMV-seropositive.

The CDR3 nucleotides read TGTGCCAGCAGAAGGGACAGGGGCGTACACGAGCAGTACTTC. Translation: CASRRDRGVHEQYF. This chain joins TRBV27 and TRBJ2-7, with TRBD1 identical over 10 bases. The germline V gene has CDR1 MNHEY and CDR2 SMNVEV (reference sequence). The CDR3 has 14 residues. V lost 6 bases, J lost 5 bases, and 7 bases stayed unmatched.

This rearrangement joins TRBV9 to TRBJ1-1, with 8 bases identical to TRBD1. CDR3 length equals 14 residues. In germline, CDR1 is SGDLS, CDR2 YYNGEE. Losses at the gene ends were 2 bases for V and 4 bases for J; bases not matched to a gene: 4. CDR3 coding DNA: TGTGCCAGCAGCGTTGGCAGGGGGCCCACTGAAGCTTTCTTT. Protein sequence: CASSVGRGPTEAFF.

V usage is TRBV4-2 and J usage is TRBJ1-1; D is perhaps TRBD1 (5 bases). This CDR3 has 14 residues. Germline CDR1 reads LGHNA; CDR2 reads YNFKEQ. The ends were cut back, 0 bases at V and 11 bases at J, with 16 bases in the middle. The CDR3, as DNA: TGTGCCAGCAGCCAAGATCTCGGGGGTATGTTGGCTTTCTTT. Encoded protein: CASSQDLGGMLAFF.

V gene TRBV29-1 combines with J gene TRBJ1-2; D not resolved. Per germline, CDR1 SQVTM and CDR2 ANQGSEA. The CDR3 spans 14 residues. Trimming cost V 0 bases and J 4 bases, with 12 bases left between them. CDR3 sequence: CSVEDRGSFYGYTF. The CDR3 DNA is TGCAGCGTTGAAGATCGAGGCAGCTTCTATGGCTACACCTTC.

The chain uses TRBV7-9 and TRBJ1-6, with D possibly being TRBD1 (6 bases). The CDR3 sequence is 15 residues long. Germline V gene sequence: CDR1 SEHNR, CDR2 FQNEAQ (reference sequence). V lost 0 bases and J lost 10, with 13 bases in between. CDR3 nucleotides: TGTGCCAGCAGCTTAGCCGGCAGGGGAAGCTCACCCCTCCACTTT. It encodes CASSLAGRGSSPLHF. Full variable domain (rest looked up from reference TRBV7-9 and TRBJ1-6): DTGVSQNPRHKITKRGQNVTFRCDPISEHNRLYWYRQTLGQGPEFLTYFQNEAQLEKSRLLSDRFSAERPKGSFSTLEIQRTEQGDSAMYLCASSLAGRGSSPLHFGNGTRLTVT.

The CDR3 is CASSHGQPYEQYF. The DNA for the CDR3 is TGTGCCAGCAGCCACGGACAGCCCTACGAGCAGTACTTC. The rearrangement uses TRBV6-5 and TRBJ2-7; perhaps TRBD1 as D (6 bases). The CDR3 contains 13 residues. V dropped 6 bases and J dropped 2 bases, with 11 bases sitting between them. CDR1 and CDR2 (germline): MNHEY, SVGAGI.

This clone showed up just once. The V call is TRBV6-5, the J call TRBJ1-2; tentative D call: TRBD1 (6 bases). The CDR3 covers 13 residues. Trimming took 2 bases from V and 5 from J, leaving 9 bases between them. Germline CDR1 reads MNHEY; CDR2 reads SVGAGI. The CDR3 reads CASSYMTGYGYTF. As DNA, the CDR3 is TGTGCCAGCAGTTACATGACAGGATATGGCTACACCTTC.

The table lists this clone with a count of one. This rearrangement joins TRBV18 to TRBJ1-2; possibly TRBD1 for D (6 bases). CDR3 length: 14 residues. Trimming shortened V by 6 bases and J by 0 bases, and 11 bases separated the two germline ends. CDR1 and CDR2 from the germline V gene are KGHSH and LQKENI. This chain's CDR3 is CASSLGTTNYGYTF. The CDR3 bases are TGTGCCAGCTCCCTAGGGACAACTAACTATGGCTACACCTTC.

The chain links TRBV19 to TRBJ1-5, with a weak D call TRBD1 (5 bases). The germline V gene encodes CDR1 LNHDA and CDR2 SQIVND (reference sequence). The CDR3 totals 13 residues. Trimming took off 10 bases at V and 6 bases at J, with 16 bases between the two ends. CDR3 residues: CATAGGEGQPQHF. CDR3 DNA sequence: TGTGCCACCGCCGGAGGGGAGGGTCAGCCCCAGCATTTT.

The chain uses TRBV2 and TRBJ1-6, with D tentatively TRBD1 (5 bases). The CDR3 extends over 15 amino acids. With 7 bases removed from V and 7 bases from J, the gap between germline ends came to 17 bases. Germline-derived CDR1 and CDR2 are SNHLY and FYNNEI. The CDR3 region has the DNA TGTGCCAGCATTATTATACCTGGGGCAAATTCACCCCTCCACTTT. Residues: CASIIIPGANSPLHF.

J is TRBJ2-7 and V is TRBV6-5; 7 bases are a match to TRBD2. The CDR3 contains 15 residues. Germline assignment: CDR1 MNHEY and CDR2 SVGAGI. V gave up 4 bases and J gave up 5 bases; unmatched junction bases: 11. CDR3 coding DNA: TGTGCCAGCAGTTCCCCCCTGGGAGGGGCCCACGAGCAGTACTTC. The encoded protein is CASSSPLGGAHEQYF.

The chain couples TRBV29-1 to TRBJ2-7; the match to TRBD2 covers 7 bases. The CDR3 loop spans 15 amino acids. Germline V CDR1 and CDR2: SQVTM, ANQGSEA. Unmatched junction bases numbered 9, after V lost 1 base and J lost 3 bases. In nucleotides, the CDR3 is TGCAGCGTTGAAGGTTCGGCCCAGCGGGGCTACGAGCAGTACTTC. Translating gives CSVEGSAQRGYEQYF.

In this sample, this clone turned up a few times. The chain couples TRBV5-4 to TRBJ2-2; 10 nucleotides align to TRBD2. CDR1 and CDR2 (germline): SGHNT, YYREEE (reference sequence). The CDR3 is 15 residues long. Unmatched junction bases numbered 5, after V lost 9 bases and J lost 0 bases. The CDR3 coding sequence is TGTGCCACGCAGGGACTAGCGTCGAACACCGGGGAGCTGTTTTTT. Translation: CATQGLASNTGELFF.

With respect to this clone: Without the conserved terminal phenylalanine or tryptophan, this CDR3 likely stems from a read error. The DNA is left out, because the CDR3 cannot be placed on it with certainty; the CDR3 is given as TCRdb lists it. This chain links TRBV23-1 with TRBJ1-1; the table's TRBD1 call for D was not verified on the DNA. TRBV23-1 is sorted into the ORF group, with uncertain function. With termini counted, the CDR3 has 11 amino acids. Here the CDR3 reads CATTQGARGFG.